This T cell receptor beta chain derives from a study of OX40 agonist ivuxolimab in advanced cancers. For context, the study as a whole: Ivuxolimab was a fully human IgG2 agonistic monoclonal antibody targeting the costimulatory receptor OX40 (CD134). Among the roughly 50 dose-escalation patients, about 20 had hepatocellular carcinoma, 15 or so melanoma, 9 renal cell carcinoma and 9 head and neck cancer. Peripheral TCRbeta sequencing was intended to test whether TCR sequence diversity was altered and clonal T-cell expansion was caused by ivuxolimab. Partial responses were achieved by three dose-escalation patients, of whom one had hepatocellular carcinoma and two had cutaneous melanoma. The paper describes the monotherapy dose-escalation part (N ≈ 52 patients) of the phase I trial of ivuxolimab. Prior anti-PD-1, anti-PD-L1 or anti-CTLA-4 therapy was permitted, and 40% of dose-escalation patients had received checkpoint inhibitors. In the dose-escalation cohort, approximately 82% of patients were male, and the mean age was about 55 years, with a range of roughly 23 to 85. Intravenous ivuxolimab was administered to patients every 2 weeks at six dose levels: 0.01, 0.1, 0.3, 1.5, 3 and 10 mg/kg.

A note on this clone: Its antigen is currently not known. No quality values exist for individual bases; no much larger clone is one base distant.

General study outcomes and caveats: Low levels of normalized T-cell clonal expansion were also shown by some nonresponding patients. Partial responders in the 0.1-3.0 mg/kg groups had among the lowest normalized peripheral clonal expansion, especially among CD8+ T cells. Antigen specificity was not determined for the clonally expanded peripheral T cells. At doses of 0.1 to 3.0 mg/kg, clonal expansion of both CD4+ and CD8+ T cells in blood was seen between baseline and week 6. After ivuxolimab, expanded clones were on average more numerous among CD8+ T cells than among CD4+ T cells.

Patients with a history of autoimmune disease or receiving systemic immunosuppression were excluded from the trial. Peripheral blood for TCR sequencing was collected from all dose cohorts at baseline, on cycle 4 day 1, and on cycle 7 day 1. Samples came from an open-label, multicenter, first-in-human phase I dose-escalation trial of ivuxolimab. Adults with locally advanced or metastatic melanoma, renal cell carcinoma, hepatocellular carcinoma or head and neck squamous cell carcinoma were enrolled in the trial. CD4+ and CD8+ T cells were sorted separately from peripheral blood before TCR sequencing. For sequencing of the TCRbeta CDR3 region, genomic DNA was extracted from the sorted cells. The immunoSEQ Assay was used to sequence the TCRbeta CDR3 regions. What TCRdb holds here is the immuneACCESS table cut down to in-frame rearrangements. Part of the clones is not present; checked against another copy, under half of the missing clones reflect an unresolved V gene, and the others are unexplained. Counted in this sample were about 51,000 clones; around 77% of them appeared once. Under 2.5% of the sample lies in the top ten.

The specimen was CD4+ or CD8+ T cells sorted from blood, collected in a trial of the OX40 agonist ivuxolimab. The origin of this receptor is an adult with an advanced solid tumor such as melanoma, head and neck, liver or kidney cancer.

The DNA sequence is given as TGTGCCAGTAGTGCCTCCGGGACGGATGGCTACACCTTC. This translates into CASSASGTDGYTF. The chain is encoded by TRBV19 joined to TRBJ1-2; tentative D gene TRBD1, with 5 bases matching. The V and J ends are trimmed by 5 bases and 6 bases, leaving 13 bases between them. The CDR3 runs 13 residues from the cysteine to the phenylalanine. Only the CDR3 DNA is retained, 39 bases long and in frame from the first base. As encoded in the germline V gene (reference sequence), CDR1 is LNHDA while CDR2 is SQIVND.